Listed below are T cell receptor beta chains from one sample, sequenced in a study of blood T cell repertoires in COVID-19. TCRdb's table, derived via immunoSEQ multiplex PCR, lists solely in-frame clones and lacks some. The sample lists 150,000 to 200,000 clones, 81% occurring once. Input material: peripheral blood. These receptors came from a human donor in a cohort sampled during active COVID-19. Each CDR3 is given with its conserved first and last residue. D genes are given only for firm matches. Size values are once, few and many counts, or a class for expanded clones, and some rows have none.

d_call	v_call	j_call	clone_size	cdr3_nt	cdr3_aa
.	TRBV6-5	TRBJ2-7	.	TGTGCCAGCAGATCGCCCGGGGGGCTAGATGAGCAGTACTTC	CASRSPGGLDEQYF
.	TRBV21-1	TRBJ2-1	.	TGTGCCAGCAGCAAGTGGTTGAAGACAGCCTCCTACAATGAGCAGTTCTTC	CASSKWLKTASYNEQFF
TRBD1	TRBV19	TRBJ2-7	.	TGTGCCAGTAGTCAACCGGGACAGGGGTCCCCCTACGAGCAGTACTTC	CASSQPGQGSPYEQYF
TRBD2	TRBV3-1/TRBV3-2	TRBJ2-5	.	TGTGCCAGCAGCCAACGGCGGGGGGGCGTGGAGACCCAGTACTTC	CASSQRRGGVETQYF
TRBD1	TRBV6-5	TRBJ1-1	.	TGTGCCAGCAGTTACTCCAGGGGGGCCACTGAAGCTTTCTTT	CASSYSRGATEAFF
TRBD2	TRBV6-6	TRBJ2-3	once	TGTGCCAGCAGGCGATCCCCTAGCGGGAGTTGGACAGATACGCAGTATTTT	CASRRSPSGSWTDTQYF
.	TRBV28	TRBJ1-2	few	TGTGCCAGCAGTTCATCAACAGGAACCTATGGCTACACCTTC	CASSSSTGTYGYTF
TRBD2	TRBV4-1	TRBJ2-5	.	TGCGCCAGCAGCCAAGGGACTAGCGGGGGGGCCTTAGAGACCCAGTACTTC	CASSQGTSGGALETQYF
.	TRBV10-1	TRBJ2-1	few	TGCGCCAGCAGCGATAGGCCCGGACTTGGGCTGTTCTTC	CASSDRPGLGLFF
TRBD2	TRBV7-3	TRBJ2-1	once	TGTGCCAGCAGCTTAACGTTAGCGGGAGGCCCAAGCTCCTACAATGAGCAGTTCTTC	CASSLTLAGGPSSYNEQFF
TRBD1	TRBV15	TRBJ1-6	.	TGTGCCACCAGCAGATATCAGGGGGCGAGTTCACCCCTCCACTTT	CATSRYQGASSPLHF
.	TRBV28	TRBJ2-7	.	TGTGCCAGCAGCGGTTGGGAGCAGTACTTC	CASSGWEQYF
.	TRBV30	TRBJ1-5	.	TGTGCCTGGTCCCTAGGCCCCACCGGGGGGGGTCAGCCCCAGCATTTT	CAWSLGPTGGGQPQHF
TRBD1	TRBV7-2	TRBJ2-5	.	TGTGCCAGCAGGGGGGACAGGGGACTTCTGGGACTCCAAGAGACCCAGTACTTC	CASRGDRGLLGLQETQYF
.	TRBV16	TRBJ1-6	.	TGTGCCAGCAGCCCCCAAATCCGGGATTCACCCCTCCACTTT	CASSPQIRDSPLHF
.	TRBV6-5	TRBJ2-2	.	TGTGCCAGCAGAATTAGTCTAACCGGGGAGCTGTTTTTT	CASRISLTGELFF
TRBD2	TRBV3-1/TRBV3-2	TRBJ2-7	.	TGTGCCAGCAGCGGGCGGACTAGCGGGAGTTACGAGCAGTACTTC	CASSGRTSGSYEQYF
.	TRBV10-3	TRBJ1-6	.	TGTGCCATCAGTGCTTCGGGACACTATAATTCACCCCTCCACTTT	CAISASGHYNSPLHF
.	TRBV5-4	TRBJ1-4	.	TGTGCCAGCAGCTTGGACTCAGGAACCCTGTTTTTT	CASSLDSGTLFF
TRBD1	TRBV27	TRBJ2-1	.	TGTGCCAGCACCTTGGACAGGGAGCAGTTCTTC	CASTLDREQFF
TRBD2	TRBV10-3	TRBJ2-1	once	TGTGCCATCAGTGAGTCAGGGGCCAGGACTAGCGCCAATGAGCAGTTCTTC	CAISESGARTSANEQFF
TRBD1	TRBV2	TRBJ1-4	.	TGTGCCAGCAGTTTAGACAGGGTTAATGAAAAACTGTTTTTT	CASSLDRVNEKLFF
.	TRBV19	TRBJ1-1	.	TGTGCCACCCAAGGAGGGGCCCAAATGAACACTGAAGCTTTCTTT	CATQGGAQMNTEAFF
TRBD1	TRBV11-3	TRBJ2-1	.	TGTGCCAGCAGCCCGGGGACAGGGAGTCGTACTGAGCAGTTCTTC	CASSPGTGSRTEQFF
.	TRBV5-1	TRBJ1-1	.	TGCGCCAGCAGCTTATCAGGGATGAACACTGAAGCTTTCTTT	CASSLSGMNTEAFF
TRBD2	TRBV19	TRBJ2-5	.	TGTGCCAGTAGTACACTAGCGGGCCAACAAGAGACCCAGTACTTC	CASSTLAGQQETQYF
.	TRBV30	TRBJ2-2	.	TGTGCCTGGAGTGTAGGAGGGGGCCGAACCGGGGAGCTGTTTTTT	CAWSVGGGRTGELFF
TRBD2	TRBV29-1	TRBJ2-1	.	TGCAGCGTTGAAGGCGGGGGGGCCCCTTACAATGAGCAGTTCTTC	CSVEGGGAPYNEQFF
.	TRBV3-1/TRBV3-2	TRBJ2-7	.	TGTGCCAGCAGCCAAGGGGCAGCGGCTTCCTACGAGCAGTACTTC	CASSQGAAASYEQYF
.	TRBV1	TRBJ2-3	once	TGCACCAGCAGCCTAGTAGCGTCTTTATCAGATACGCAGTATTTT	CTSSLVASLSDTQYF
.	TRBV7-2	TRBJ2-3	.	TGTGCCAGCAGCTATCCGACATCCACAGATACGCAGTATTTT	CASSYPTSTDTQYF
TRBD1	TRBV28	TRBJ1-1	.	TGTGCCAGCGTAGGGGTGGGACAGGCTTTCATGAACACTGAAGCTTTCTTT	CASVGVGQAFMNTEAFF
.	TRBV5-1	TRBJ2-5	.	TGCGCCAGCAGCTTGGGACAGATCGAAACGGAGACCCAGTACTTC	CASSLGQIETETQYF
TRBD1	TRBV15	TRBJ2-7	.	TGTGCCACCAGTAACGGCGGACAGGGGAGGCCTTATGGGGCCTACGAGCAGTACTTC	CATSNGGQGRPYGAYEQYF
.	TRBV28	TRBJ1-2	.	TGTGCCAGCAGTTTAACAGAAAACTATGGCTACACCTTC	CASSLTENYGYTF
.	TRBV2	TRBJ1-1	.	TGTGCCAGCAGGGCGGGGGGGTTGGACACTGAAGCTTTCTTT	CASRAGGLDTEAFF
.	TRBV6-6	TRBJ1-5	.	TGTGCCAGCAGGATTCCCAGTGCGGGTGGCAATCAGCCCCAGCATTTT	CASRIPSAGGNQPQHF
TRBD1	TRBV7-9	TRBJ2-1	.	TGTGCCAGCAGCCCCGGGTGGATGGGGACAGGGGGCGATGAGCAGTTCTTC	CASSPGWMGTGGDEQFF
TRBD1	TRBV7-9	TRBJ2-5	.	TGTGCCAGCAGCTGGACAGGGTCCCCTTCACAAGAGACCCAGTACTTC	CASSWTGSPSQETQYF
.	TRBV20-1	TRBJ2-7	.	TGCAGTGCTAGTCTCTCTTCGGGGGAGCAGTACTTC	CSASLSSGEQYF
.	TRBV7-2	TRBJ2-3	.	TGTGCCAGCAGCTTAGGGGTCGGGAGCACAGATACGCAGTATTTT	CASSLGVGSTDTQYF
TRBD1	TRBV12-5	TRBJ1-1	.	TGTGCTAGTGGTCGCGGACAGGGGGCGAACACTGAAGCTTTCTTT	CASGRGQGANTEAFF
.	TRBV6-4	TRBJ2-6	.	TGTGCCAGCAGTGACGGGGGCGCGGCTGGGGCCAACGTCCTGACTTTC	CASSDGGAAGANVLTF